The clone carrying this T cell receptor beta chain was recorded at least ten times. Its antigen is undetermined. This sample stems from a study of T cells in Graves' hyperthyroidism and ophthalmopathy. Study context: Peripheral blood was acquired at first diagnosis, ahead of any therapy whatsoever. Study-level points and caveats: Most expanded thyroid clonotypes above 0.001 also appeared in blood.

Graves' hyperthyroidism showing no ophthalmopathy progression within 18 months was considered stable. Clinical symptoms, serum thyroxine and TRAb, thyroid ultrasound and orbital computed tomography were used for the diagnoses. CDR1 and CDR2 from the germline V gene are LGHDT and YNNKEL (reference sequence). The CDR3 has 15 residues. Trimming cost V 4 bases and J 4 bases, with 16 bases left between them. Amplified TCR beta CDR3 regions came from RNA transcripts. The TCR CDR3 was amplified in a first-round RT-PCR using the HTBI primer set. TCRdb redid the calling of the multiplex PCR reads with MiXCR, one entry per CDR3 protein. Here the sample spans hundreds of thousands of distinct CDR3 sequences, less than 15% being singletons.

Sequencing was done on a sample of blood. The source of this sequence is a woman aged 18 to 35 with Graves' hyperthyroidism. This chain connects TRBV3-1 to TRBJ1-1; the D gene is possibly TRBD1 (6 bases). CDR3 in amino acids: CASSPFVGGSTEAFF. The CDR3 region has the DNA TGTGCCAGCAGCCCTTTTGTAGGGGGGAGCACTGAAGCTTTCTTT.